The clone carrying this TCR beta chain appeared a few times. Its antigen remains unidentified. TCRdb re-analysed the 5' RACE reads in MiXCR, keeping a single row per CDR3 protein. The table shows approximately 490,000 distinct CDR3 sequences, with roughly 21% occurring only once. The sample comes from a study of T-cell memory formation after mild COVID-19. Germline values: CDR1 LNHDA, CDR2 SQIVND (reference sequence). The CDR3 sequence is 13 residues long. The V and J ends lost 1 base and 8 bases respectively, with 11 bases between them. Study results and caveats: Among clones contracting day 15 to 85, CD4/CD8 was balanced, whereas later expanders leaned CD4+. A subset of responding clones appeared in pre-infection memory, suggesting cross-reactive memory joined.

The sequencing input was PBMCs or a T cell subset sorted from them (not recorded which). The sequence was obtained from an adult woman who had mild COVID-19 (a few samples of this study predate the infection). Cell type and time point are not known. The gene calls are TRBV19 and TRBJ1-1; D is possibly TRBD1 (6 bases). This chain's CDR3 is CASSIVDGTEAFF. The CDR3, as DNA: TGTGCCAGTAGTATAGTCGATGGGACAGAAGCTTTCTTT.